These T cell receptor beta chains were read from a single sample in a study of CD8 T cells in ankylosing spondylitis. One entry per CDR3 protein results from TCRdb running MiXCR on the 5' RACE reads. The table shows a few hundred thousand distinct CDR3 sequences, with 20% to 25% occurring only once. The sequenced sample consisted of blood, either unsorted or a sorted T cell fraction (not recorded which). The receptors were sampled from a male donor with ankylosing spondylitis. CDR3s include the opening cysteine and the closing phenylalanine or tryptophan. D genes are given only for firm matches. Only some rows state a clone size, as once, few, many or a class for expanded clones.

few | 15 | TRBJ2-3 | TRBV7-9 | NA | CASSLASGPFNTQYF | TGTGCCAGCAGCTTAGCGAGCGGACCTTTCAATACGCAGTATTTT
few | 15 | TRBJ1-4 | TRBV12-3/TRBV12-4 | TRBD1 | CASSFQTGVQEKLFF | TGTGCCAGCAGTTTTCAAACAGGGGTACAGGAAAAACTGTTTTTT
NA | 14 | TRBJ2-7 | TRBV5-1 | NA | CASSLRGEAYEQYF | TGCGCCAGCAGCTTGAGAGGGGAGGCCTACGAGCAGTACTTC
few | 13 | TRBJ2-1 | TRBV7-6 | NA | CASSFLSEGEQFF | TGTGCCAGCAGCTTTCTTAGCGAGGGTGAGCAGTTCTTC
many | 17 | TRBJ1-1 | TRBV27 | TRBD1 | CASLPSTGSGFYTEAFF | TGTGCCAGCCTACCCTCGACAGGGTCGGGATTTTACACTGAAGCTTTCTTT
few | 11 | TRBJ2-3 | TRBV20-1 | NA | CSARDIDTQYF | TGCAGTGCTAGAGATATAGATACGCAGTATTTT
NA | 16 | TRBJ2-3 | TRBV7-8 | TRBD2 | CASSSRLAVLTDTQYF | TGTGCCAGCAGCTCCAGGCTAGCGGTACTCACAGATACGCAGTATTTT
many | 15 | TRBJ2-2 | TRBV5-1 | TRBD1 | CASSPGTGVTGELFF | TGCGCCAGCAGCCCCGGGACAGGGGTCACCGGGGAGCTGTTTTTT
NA | 14 | TRBJ1-1 | TRBV11-2 | NA | CASSREGGDTEAFF | TGTGCCAGCAGCCGAGAGGGGGGGGACACTGAAGCTTTCTTT
NA | 13 | TRBJ1-5 | TRBV20-1 | NA | CSAPKAGNQPQHF | TGCAGTGCCCCGAAGGCTGGCAATCAGCCCCAGCATTTT
few | 14 | TRBJ2-7 | TRBV2 | TRBD2 | CASGLAGGPYEQYF | TGTGCCAGCGGACTAGCGGGAGGCCCTTACGAGCAGTACTTC
NA | 13 | TRBJ1-5 | TRBV6-2/TRBV6-3 | NA | CASNNRDNQPQHF | TGTGCCAGCAATAACAGGGACAATCAGCCCCAGCATTTT
few | 16 | TRBJ2-1 | TRBV15 | TRBD2 | CATSRARTSGSHEQFF | TGTGCCACCAGCAGAGCCCGGACTAGCGGGAGTCATGAGCAGTTCTTC
NA | 14 | TRBJ2-3 | TRBV20-1 | NA | CSASRDGTPDTQYF | TGCAGTGCTAGCCGGGACGGAACCCCAGATACGCAGTATTTT
NA | 16 | TRBJ2-7 | TRBV18 | TRBD2 | CASSPRTSGTVDEQYF | TGTGCCAGCTCACCACGGACTAGCGGGACGGTGGACGAGCAGTACTTC
NA | 11 | TRBJ1-2 | TRBV28 | NA | CASSLRRGYTF | TGTGCCAGCAGTTTGAGAAGGGGCTACACCTTC
NA | 13 | TRBJ1-3 | TRBV5-1 | NA | CASSLLGTNTIYF | TGCGCCAGCAGCCTTTTGGGGACGAACACCATATATTTT
NA | 18 | TRBJ2-3 | TRBV12-3/TRBV12-4 | TRBD1 | CASSNGDRGLRGTDTQYF | TGTGCCAGCAGCAACGGGGACAGGGGCCTTCGAGGGACAGATACGCAGTATTTT
NA | 13 | TRBJ2-7 | TRBV11-2 | TRBD2 | CASRGLARLEQYF | TGTGCCAGCCGAGGACTAGCGAGGCTCGAGCAGTACTTC
NA | 11 | TRBJ1-5 | TRBV30 | NA | CAWGRNQPQHF | TGTGCCTGGGGCAGAAATCAGCCCCAGCATTTT
many | 19 | TRBJ2-4 | TRBV4-3 | NA | CASSQDGVRGRFLGNIQYF | TGCGCCAGCAGCCAAGATGGGGTCAGGGGCCGATTCCTAGGAAACATTCAGTACTTC
few | 12 | TRBJ2-3 | TRBV6-2/TRBV6-3 | NA | CASSHSPWTQYF | TGTGCCAGCAGTCACAGCCCGTGGACGCAGTATTTT
few | 15 | TRBJ2-5 | TRBV7-7 | TRBD2 | CASSLGGSGQETQYF | TGTGCCAGCAGCTTAGGCGGGAGTGGGCAAGAGACCCAGTACTTC
NA | 17 | TRBJ2-7 | TRBV15 | NA | CATSRPDGMGYSYEQYF | TGTGCCACCAGCAGACCCGACGGGATGGGATACTCCTACGAGCAGTACTTC
many | 16 | TRBJ2-2 | TRBV5-1 | TRBD1 | CASSLTEDRASGELFF | TGCGCCAGCAGCCTTACCGAAGACAGGGCATCCGGGGAGCTGTTTTTT
few | 16 | TRBJ2-3 | TRBV20-1 | TRBD1 | CSARDFRTGVTDTQYF | TGCAGTGCTAGAGATTTTAGGACAGGGGTCACAGATACGCAGTATTTT
few | 15 | TRBJ1-5 | TRBV28 | TRBD1 | CASSLLGQSNQPQHF | TGTGCCAGCAGTTTATTGGGACAGTCCAATCAGCCCCAGCATTTT
NA | 14 | TRBJ2-7 | TRBV7-3 | NA | CASSPPDKSHEQYF | TGTGCCAGCAGCCCCCCGGACAAGTCCCACGAGCAGTACTTC
few | 14 | TRBJ1-2 | TRBV7-8 | NA | CASSNPPGPYGYTF | TGTGCCAGCAGCAACCCTCCAGGACCATATGGCTACACCTTC
many | 12 | TRBJ2-3 | TRBV6-5 | NA | CASSYSGDTQYF | TGTGCCAGCAGTTACTCTGGGGATACGCAGTATTTT
few | 14 | TRBJ2-2 | TRBV3-1 | TRBD2 | CASSLGLVSGELFF | TGTGCCAGCAGCCTGGGACTAGTGTCCGGGGAGCTGTTTTTT
few | 15 | TRBJ1-4 | TRBV5-1 | NA | CASSSRTATNEKLFF | TGCGCCAGCAGCTCCCGGACAGCTACTAATGAAAAACTGTTTTTT